Sequencing of this TCR beta chain was carried out in a study of molecular identifiers for immune sequencing clone quantification. Study findings and constraints: Under 1% of molecules in naive cells, but over 97% of effector molecules, belonged to clones above 20 RNA copies.

This clonotype has a handful of counts. The antigen is not known. Trimming removed 7 bases from V and 0 bases from J, with 12 bases in between. This CDR3 has 14 amino acids. TCRdb used MiXCR to reprocess the PCR reads, holding one entry per CDR3 protein. The profile covers 460,000 or so distinct CDR3 sequences, with around a fifth appearing a single time and 0.7% to 0.95% taken by the ten largest. The chain uses TRBV12-3 or TRBV12-4 and TRBJ1-1; no definite D call. Sequenced sample: naive CD8+ T cells from blood, with Jurkat cell RNA spiked in. Subset defined: FACS-sorted CD8+CD4-CCR7+CD45RA+ naive T cells. This clonotype originated in a human donor in good health. Some libraries in this study had Jurkat cell RNA spiked in. The CDR3 coding sequence is TGTGCCAGCACCGAAGGAGCCATGAACACTGAAGCTTTCTTT. Translation gives CASTEGAMNTEAFF.